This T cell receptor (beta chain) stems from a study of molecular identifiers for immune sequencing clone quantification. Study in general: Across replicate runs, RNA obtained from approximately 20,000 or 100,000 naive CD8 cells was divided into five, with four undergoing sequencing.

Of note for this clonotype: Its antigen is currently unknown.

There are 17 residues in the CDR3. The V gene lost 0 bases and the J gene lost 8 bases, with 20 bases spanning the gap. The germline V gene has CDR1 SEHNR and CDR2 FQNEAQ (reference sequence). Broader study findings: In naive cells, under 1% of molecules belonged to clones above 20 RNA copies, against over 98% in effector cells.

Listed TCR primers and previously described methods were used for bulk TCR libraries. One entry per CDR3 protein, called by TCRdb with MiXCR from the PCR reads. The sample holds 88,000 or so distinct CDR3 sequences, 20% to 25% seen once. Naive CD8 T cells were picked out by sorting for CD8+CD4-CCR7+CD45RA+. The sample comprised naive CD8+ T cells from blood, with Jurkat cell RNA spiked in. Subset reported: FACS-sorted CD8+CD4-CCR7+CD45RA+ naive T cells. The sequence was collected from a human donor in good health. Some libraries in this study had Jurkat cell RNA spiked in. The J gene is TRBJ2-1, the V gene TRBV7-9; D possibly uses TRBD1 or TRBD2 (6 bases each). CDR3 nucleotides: TGTGCCAGCAGCTTAGCCCCGGGAACAGGGACTGGTGATGAGCAGTTCTTC. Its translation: CASSLAPGTGTGDEQFF.